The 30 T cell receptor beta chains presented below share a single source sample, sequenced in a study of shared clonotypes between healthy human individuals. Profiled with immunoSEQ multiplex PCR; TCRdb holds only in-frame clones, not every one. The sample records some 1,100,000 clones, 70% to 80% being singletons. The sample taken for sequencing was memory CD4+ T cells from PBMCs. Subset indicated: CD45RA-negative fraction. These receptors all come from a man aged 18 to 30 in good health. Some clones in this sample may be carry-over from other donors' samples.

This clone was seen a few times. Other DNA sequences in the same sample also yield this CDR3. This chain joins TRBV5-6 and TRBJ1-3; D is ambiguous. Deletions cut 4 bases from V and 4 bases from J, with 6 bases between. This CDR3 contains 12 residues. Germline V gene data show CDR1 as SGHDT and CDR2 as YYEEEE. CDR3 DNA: TGTGCCAGCAGCCGGGGAGGAAACACCATATATTTT. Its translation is CASSRGGNTIYF.

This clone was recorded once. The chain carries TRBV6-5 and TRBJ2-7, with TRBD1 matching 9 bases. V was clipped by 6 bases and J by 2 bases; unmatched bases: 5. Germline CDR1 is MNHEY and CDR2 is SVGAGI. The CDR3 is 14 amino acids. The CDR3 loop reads CASSRQGGTYEQYF. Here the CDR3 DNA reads TGTGCCAGCAGCAGACAGGGGGGTACCTACGAGCAGTACTTC.

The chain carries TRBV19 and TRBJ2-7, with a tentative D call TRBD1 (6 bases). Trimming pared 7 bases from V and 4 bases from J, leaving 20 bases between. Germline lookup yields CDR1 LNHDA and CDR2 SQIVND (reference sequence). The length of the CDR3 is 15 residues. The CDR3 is CASTKGRGLPYEQYF. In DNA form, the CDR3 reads TGTGCCAGTACCAAAGGCAGGGGTCTTCCATACGAGCAGTACTTC.

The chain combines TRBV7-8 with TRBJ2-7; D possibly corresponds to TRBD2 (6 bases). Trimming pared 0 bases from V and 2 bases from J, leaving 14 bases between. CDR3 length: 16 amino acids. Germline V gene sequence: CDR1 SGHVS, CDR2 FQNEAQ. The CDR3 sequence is CASSLASVSGTYEQYF. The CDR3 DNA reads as TGTGCCAGCAGCTTAGCGTCTGTTAGCGGCACCTACGAGCAGTACTTC.

For the CDR3, the DNA is TGTGCCAGCAGCTTAGGCGGGGGGCGGTTAACAGATACGCAGTATTTT. Protein: CASSLGGGRLTDTQYF. V is TRBV7-2 and J is TRBJ2-3; the match to TRBD2 covers 8 bases. Germline loops: CDR1 SGHTA, CDR2 FQGNSA. The ends lost 1 base at V and 3 bases at J; junction bases unmatched: 6. The CDR3 consists of 16 residues.

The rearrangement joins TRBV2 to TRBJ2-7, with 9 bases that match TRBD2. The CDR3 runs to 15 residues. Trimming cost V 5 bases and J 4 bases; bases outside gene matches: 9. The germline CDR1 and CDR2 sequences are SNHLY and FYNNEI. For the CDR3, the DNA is TGTGCCAGCAGTCCTACGCTAGCGGGAACGTACGAGCAGTACTTC. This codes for CASSPTLAGTYEQYF. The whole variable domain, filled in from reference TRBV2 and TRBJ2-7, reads EPEVTQTPSHQVTQMGQEVILRCVPISNHLYFYWYRQILGQKVEFLVSFYNNEISEKSEIFDDQFSVERPDGSNFTLKIRSTKLEDSAMYFCASSPTLAGTYEQYFGPGTRLTVT.

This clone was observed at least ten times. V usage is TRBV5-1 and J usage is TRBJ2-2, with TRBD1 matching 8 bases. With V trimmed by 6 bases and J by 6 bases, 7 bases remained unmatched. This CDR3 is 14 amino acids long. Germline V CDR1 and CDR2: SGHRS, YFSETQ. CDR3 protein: CASNPGGSPGELFF. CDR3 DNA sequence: TGCGCCAGCAACCCAGGGGGCTCTCCCGGGGAGCTGTTTTTT.

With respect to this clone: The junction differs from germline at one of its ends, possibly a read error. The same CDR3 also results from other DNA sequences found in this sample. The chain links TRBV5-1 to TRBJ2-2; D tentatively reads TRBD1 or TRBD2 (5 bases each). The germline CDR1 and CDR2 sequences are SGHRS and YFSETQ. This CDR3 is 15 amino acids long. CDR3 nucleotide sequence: TGCGCCAGCAGCGGGGGACGGACGAATGCCGGGGAGCTGTTTTTC. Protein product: CASSGGRTNAGELFF.

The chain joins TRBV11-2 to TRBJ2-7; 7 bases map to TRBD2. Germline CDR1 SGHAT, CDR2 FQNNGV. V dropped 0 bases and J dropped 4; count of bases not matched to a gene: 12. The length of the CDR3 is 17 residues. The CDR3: CASSLDRVGRGMYEQYF. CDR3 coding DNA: TGTGCCAGCAGCTTAGATCGGGTAGGGAGGGGAATGTACGAGCAGTACTTC. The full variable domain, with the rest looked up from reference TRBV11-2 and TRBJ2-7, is EAGVAQSPRYKIIEKRQSVAFWCNPISGHATLYWYQQILGQGPKLLIQFQNNGVVDDSQLPKDRFSAERLKGVDSTLKIQPAKLEDSAVYLCASSLDRVGRGMYEQYFGPGTRLTVT.

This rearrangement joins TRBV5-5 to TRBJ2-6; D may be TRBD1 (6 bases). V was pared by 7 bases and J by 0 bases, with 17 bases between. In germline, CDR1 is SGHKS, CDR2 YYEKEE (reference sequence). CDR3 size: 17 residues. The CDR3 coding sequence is TGTGCCAGCGGAAACAGGGCACCCACCTCTGGGGCCAACGTCCTGACTTTC. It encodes CASGNRAPTSGANVLTF.

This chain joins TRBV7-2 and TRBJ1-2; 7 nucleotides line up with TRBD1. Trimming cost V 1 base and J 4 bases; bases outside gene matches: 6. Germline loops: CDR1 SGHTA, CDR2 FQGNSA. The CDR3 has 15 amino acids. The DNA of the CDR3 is TGTGCCAGCAGCTTAGTGGGAGGGGGCCCCTATGGCTACACCTTC. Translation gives CASSLVGGGPYGYTF.

The CDR3, as DNA: TGCGCCAGCAGCCGGACGGAGCAAGAGACCCAGTACTTC. This gives the protein CASSRTEQETQYF. This chain joins TRBV5-1 and TRBJ2-5; D ambiguous. The germline V gene has CDR1 SGHRS and CDR2 YFSETQ. Deletions cut 4 bases from V and 2 bases from J, with 9 bases between. The CDR3 runs 13 residues.

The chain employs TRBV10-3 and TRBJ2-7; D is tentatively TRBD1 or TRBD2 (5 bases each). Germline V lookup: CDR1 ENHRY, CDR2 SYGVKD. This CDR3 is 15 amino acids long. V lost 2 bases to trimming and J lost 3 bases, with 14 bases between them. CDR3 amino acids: CAISEPVRDGYEQYF. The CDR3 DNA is TGTGCCATCAGTGAGCCTGTCCGGGACGGCTACGAGCAGTACTTC.

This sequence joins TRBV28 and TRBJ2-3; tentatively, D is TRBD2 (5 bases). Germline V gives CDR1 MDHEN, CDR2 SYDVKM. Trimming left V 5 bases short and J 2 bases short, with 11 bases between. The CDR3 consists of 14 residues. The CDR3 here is CASSRERFTDTQYF. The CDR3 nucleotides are TGTGCCAGCAGTCGGGAACGGTTCACAGATACGCAGTATTTT.

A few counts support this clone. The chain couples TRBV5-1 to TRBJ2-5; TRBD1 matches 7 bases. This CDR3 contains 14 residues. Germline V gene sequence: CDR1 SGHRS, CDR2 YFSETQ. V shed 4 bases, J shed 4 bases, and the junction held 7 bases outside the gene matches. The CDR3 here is CASSPRQGRETQYF. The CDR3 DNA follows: TGCGCCAGCAGCCCCAGACAGGGTCGAGAGACCCAGTACTTC.

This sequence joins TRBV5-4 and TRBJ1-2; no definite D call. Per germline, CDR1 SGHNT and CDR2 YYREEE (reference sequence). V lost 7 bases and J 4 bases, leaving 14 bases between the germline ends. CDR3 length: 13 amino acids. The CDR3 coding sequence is TGTGCCAGCCTCCTGGCAGGAGCCTATGGCTACACCTTC. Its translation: CASLLAGAYGYTF.

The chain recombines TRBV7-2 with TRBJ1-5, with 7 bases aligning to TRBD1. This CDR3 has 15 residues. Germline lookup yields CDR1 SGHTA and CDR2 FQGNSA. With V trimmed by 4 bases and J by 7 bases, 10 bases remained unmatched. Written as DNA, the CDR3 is TGTGCCAGCAGCTCAGATGGACAGGCCAGCCAGCCCCAGCATTTT. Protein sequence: CASSSDGQASQPQHF.

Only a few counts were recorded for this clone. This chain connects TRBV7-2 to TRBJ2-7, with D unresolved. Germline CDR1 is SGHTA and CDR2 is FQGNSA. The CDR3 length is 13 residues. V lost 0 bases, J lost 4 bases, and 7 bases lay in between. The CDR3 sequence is CASSLAFGYEQYF. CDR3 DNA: TGTGCCAGCAGCTTAGCGTTCGGTTACGAGCAGTACTTC.

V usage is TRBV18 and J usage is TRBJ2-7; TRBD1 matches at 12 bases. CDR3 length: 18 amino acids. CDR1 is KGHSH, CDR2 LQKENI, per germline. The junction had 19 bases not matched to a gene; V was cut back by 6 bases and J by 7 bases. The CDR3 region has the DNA TGTGCCAGCTCCTCCTCCCATACGCCGGGACAGGGGGCGGGGGAGCAGTACTTC. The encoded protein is CASSSSHTPGQGAGEQYF.

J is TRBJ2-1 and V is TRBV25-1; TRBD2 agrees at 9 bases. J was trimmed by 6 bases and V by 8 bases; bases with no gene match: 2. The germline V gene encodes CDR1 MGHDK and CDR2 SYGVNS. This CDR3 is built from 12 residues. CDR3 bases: TGTGCCAGCGGGGGACTAGCCAATGAGCAGTTCTTC. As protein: CASGGLANEQFF.

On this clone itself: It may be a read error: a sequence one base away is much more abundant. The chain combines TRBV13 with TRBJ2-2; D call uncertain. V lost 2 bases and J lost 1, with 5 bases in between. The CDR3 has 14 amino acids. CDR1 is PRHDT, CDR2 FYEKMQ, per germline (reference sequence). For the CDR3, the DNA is TGTGCCAGCAGCTTATCCCGGAACACCGGGGAGCTGTTTTTT. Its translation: CASSLSRNTGELFF.

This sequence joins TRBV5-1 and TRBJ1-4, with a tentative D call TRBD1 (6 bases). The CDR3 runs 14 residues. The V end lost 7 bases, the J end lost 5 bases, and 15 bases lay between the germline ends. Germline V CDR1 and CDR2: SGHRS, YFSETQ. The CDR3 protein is CASSSGGQNEKLFF. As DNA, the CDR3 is TGCGCCAGCTCCTCCGGGGGGCAGAATGAAAAACTGTTTTTT.

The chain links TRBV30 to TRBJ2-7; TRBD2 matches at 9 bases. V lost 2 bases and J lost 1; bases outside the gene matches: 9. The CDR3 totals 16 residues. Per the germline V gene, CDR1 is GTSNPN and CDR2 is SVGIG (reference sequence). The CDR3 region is CAWSMGGRGGSYEQYF. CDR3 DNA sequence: TGTGCCTGGAGTATGGGCGGGAGGGGCGGTTCCTACGAGCAGTACTTC.

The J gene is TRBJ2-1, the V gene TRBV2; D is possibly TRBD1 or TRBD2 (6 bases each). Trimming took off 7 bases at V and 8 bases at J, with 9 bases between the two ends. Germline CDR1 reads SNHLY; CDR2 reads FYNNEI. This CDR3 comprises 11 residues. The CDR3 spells CASKGGDEQFF. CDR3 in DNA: TGTGCCAGCAAGGGGGGCGATGAGCAGTTCTTC.

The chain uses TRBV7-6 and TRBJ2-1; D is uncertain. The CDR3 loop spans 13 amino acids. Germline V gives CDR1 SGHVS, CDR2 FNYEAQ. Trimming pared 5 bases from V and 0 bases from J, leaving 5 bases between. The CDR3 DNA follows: TGTGCCAGCAGCGTCGACTCCTACAATGAGCAGTTCTTC. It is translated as CASSVDSYNEQFF.

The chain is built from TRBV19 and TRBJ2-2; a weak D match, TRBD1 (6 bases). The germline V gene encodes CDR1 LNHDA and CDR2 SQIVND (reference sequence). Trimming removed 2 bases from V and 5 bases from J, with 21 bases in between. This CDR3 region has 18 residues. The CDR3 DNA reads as TGTGCCAGTAGTATACTGAGGGACGGCAGGGGATTTACCGGGGAGCTGTTTTTT. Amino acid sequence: CASSILRDGRGFTGELFF.

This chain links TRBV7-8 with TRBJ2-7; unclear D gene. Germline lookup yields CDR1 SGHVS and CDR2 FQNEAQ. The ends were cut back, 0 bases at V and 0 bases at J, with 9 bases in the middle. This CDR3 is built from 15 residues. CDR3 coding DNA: TGTGCCAGCAGCTTAGCGCCGACCAACTCCTACGAGCAGTACTTC. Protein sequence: CASSLAPTNSYEQYF.

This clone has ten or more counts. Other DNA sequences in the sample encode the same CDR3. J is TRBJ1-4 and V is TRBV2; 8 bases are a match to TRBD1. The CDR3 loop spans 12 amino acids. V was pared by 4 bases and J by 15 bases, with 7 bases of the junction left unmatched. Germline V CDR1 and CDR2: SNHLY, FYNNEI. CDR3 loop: CASSGTGSRVFF. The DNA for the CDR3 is TGTGCCAGCAGTGGGACAGGGAGTCGGGTGTTTTTT. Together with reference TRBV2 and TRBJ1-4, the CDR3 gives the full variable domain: EPEVTQTPSHQVTQMGQEVILRCVPISNHLYFYWYRQILGQKVEFLVSFYNNEISEKSEIFDDQFSVERPDGSNFTLKIRSTKLEDSAMYFCASSGTGSRVFFGSGTQLSVL.

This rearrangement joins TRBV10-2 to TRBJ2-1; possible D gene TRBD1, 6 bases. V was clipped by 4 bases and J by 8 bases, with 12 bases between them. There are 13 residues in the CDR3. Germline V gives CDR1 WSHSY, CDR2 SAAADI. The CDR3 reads CASSGDTAHEQFF. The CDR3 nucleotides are TGCGCCAGCAGTGGGGACACCGCCCATGAGCAGTTCTTC.

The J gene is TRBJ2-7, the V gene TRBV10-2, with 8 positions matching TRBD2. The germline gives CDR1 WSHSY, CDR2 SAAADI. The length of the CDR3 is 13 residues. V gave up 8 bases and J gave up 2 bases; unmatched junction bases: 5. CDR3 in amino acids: CASWIAGTYEQYF. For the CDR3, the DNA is TGCGCCAGCTGGATAGCGGGGACCTACGAGCAGTACTTC.